A single sample gave rise to the 15 T cell receptor beta chains below, sequenced in a study of shared clonotypes between healthy human individuals. Terminally differentiated effector memory CD45RA+ cells were left out of the naive CD8 fraction, which was CD45RO-negative and positively selected for CCR7. Assay: immunoSEQ multiplex PCR; the TCRdb copy retains only in-frame clones and omits some. The table lists 800,000 to 950,000 clones, around 96% of them singletons, with approximately 0.2% in the top ten. The specimen was naive CD8+ T cells sorted from blood. These receptors came from a man aged 25 to 45 in good health.

This clone was counted once. The chain joins TRBV11-2 to TRBJ1-4; D is uncertain. The CDR3 loop spans 15 amino acids. Germline loops: CDR1 SGHAT, CDR2 FQNNGV. V was trimmed by 1 base and J by 0 bases, leaving 6 bases between them. In DNA, the CDR3 is TGTGCCAGCAGCTTAGTGGCGGCAACTAATGAAAAACTGTTTTTT. Translation gives CASSLVAATNEKLFF. Full variable domain (outside the CDR3, taken from reference TRBV11-2 and TRBJ1-4): EAGVAQSPRYKIIEKRQSVAFWCNPISGHATLYWYQQILGQGPKLLIQFQNNGVVDDSQLPKDRFSAERLKGVDSTLKIQPAKLEDSAVYLCASSLVAATNEKLFFGSGTQLSVL.

Written as DNA, the CDR3 is TGTGCCAGCATCAGCTTATCCCCAGCATCGAACACTGAAGCTTTCTTT. It yields the protein CASISLSPASNTEAFF. The chain links TRBV28 to TRBJ1-1; D call uncertain. The CDR3 is made up of 16 amino acids. Trimming cost V 7 bases and J 1 base, with 19 bases left between them. Germline values: CDR1 MDHEN, CDR2 SYDVKM.

V gene TRBV6-5 combines with J gene TRBJ2-7; weak D call: TRBD1 (5 bases). Trimming shortened V by 0 bases and J by 3 bases, and 9 bases separated the two germline ends. Germline CDR1 reads MNHEY; CDR2 reads SVGAGI. This CDR3 contains 14 residues. The CDR3 protein is CASSYSDSHYEQYF. In nucleotides, the CDR3 is TGTGCCAGCAGTTACTCTGACAGCCACTACGAGCAGTACTTC.

This chain uses TRBV5-4 with TRBJ2-7, with no clear D. V lost 3 bases and J lost 2, with 12 bases in between. Germline CDR1 is SGHNT and CDR2 is YYREEE (reference sequence). The CDR3 is 14 amino acids. In nucleotides, the CDR3 is TGTGCCAGCAGCTCCACGATACGGACCTACGAGCAGTACTTC. Translating it yields CASSSTIRTYEQYF.

This clone was seen a single time. This chain connects TRBV5-1 to TRBJ2-3, with 11 bases fitting TRBD2. The length of the CDR3 is 16 residues. After removal of 4 bases from V and 2 bases from J, the junction contained 6 bases not matched to a gene. Germline CDR1 is SGHRS and CDR2 is YFSETQ. CDR3 residues: CASSHGTSGTTDTQYF. CDR3 in DNA: TGCGCCAGCAGCCATGGGACTAGCGGAACCACAGATACGCAGTATTTT.

The chain links TRBV13 to TRBJ1-2; D may be TRBD1 (5 bases). The CDR3 is 17 residues long. CDR1 PRHDT and CDR2 FYEKMQ come from the germline V gene (reference sequence). V lost 0 bases and J 4 bases, leaving 18 bases between the germline ends. CDR3 sequence reads: CASSLGGSRQRSYGYTF. CDR3 nucleotide sequence: TGTGCCAGCAGCTTAGGCGGAAGTAGACAGAGAAGCTATGGCTACACCTTC.

The gene calls are TRBV7-9 and TRBJ2-1; D may match TRBD1 or TRBD2 (5 bases each). Germline-derived CDR1 and CDR2 are SEHNR and FQNEAQ (reference sequence). Deletions cut 5 bases from V and 8 bases from J, with 16 bases between. The CDR3 spans 14 residues. CDR3 coding DNA: TGTGCCAGCAGCCGCGAGACTGGGACCTATGAGCAGTTCTTC. Encoded protein: CASSRETGTYEQFF.

The chain couples TRBV18 to TRBJ2-2, with 8 bases matching TRBD1. This CDR3 has 17 residues. CDR1 KGHSH and CDR2 LQKENI come from the germline V gene. V lost 1 base, J lost 1 base, and 5 bases stayed unmatched. The CDR3 bases are TGTGCCAGCTCACCACTGCAGGGGGCTGTGAACACCGGGGAGCTGTTTTTT. Translated, it gives CASSPLQGAVNTGELFF.

In the case of this clone: Other DNA sequences in the same sample also yield this CDR3. The rearrangement uses TRBV9 and TRBJ2-1; TRBD2 agrees at 12 bases. CDR3 length: 16 amino acids. Losses at the gene ends were 0 bases for V and 3 bases for J; bases not matched to a gene: 1. Germline V CDR1 and CDR2: SGDLS, YYNGEE. The CDR3 DNA sequence: TGTGCCAGCAGCGTAGGGACTAGCGGGAACTACAATGAGCAGTTCTTC. This encodes CASSVGTSGNYNEQFF.

This sequence joins TRBV27 and TRBJ2-7; 13 bases fit TRBD2. From germline, CDR1 is MNHEY and CDR2 SMNVEV (reference sequence). The CDR3 totals 17 residues. V dropped 4 bases and J dropped 1; count of bases not matched to a gene: 7. The CDR3 nucleotides read TGTGCCAGCAGTTCCTTGACTAGCGGGAGGCGATCCTACGAGCAGTACTTC. Translating gives CASSSLTSGRRSYEQYF.

The chain combines TRBV14 with TRBJ2-7; no clear D gene. This CDR3 is built from 15 residues. The germline V gene has CDR1 SGHDN and CDR2 FVKESK. V was trimmed by 2 bases and J by 3 bases, leaving 14 bases between them. CDR3: CASSQPGLGGYEQYF. The CDR3 bases are TGTGCCAGCAGCCAACCAGGTCTAGGTGGCTACGAGCAGTACTTC.

The chain has TRBV27 and TRBJ2-7; D gene ambiguous. The germline CDR1 and CDR2 sequences are MNHEY and SMNVEV (reference sequence). Deletions cut 2 bases from V and 4 bases from J, with 12 bases between. The CDR3 has 14 residues. Here the CDR3 reads CASSLGPNDYEQYF. The CDR3 DNA sequence: TGTGCCAGCAGTTTAGGACCTAATGATTACGAGCAGTACTTC.

This clone has a single count. The genes are TRBV7-2 and TRBJ2-2; D gene unclear. This CDR3 is 17 amino acids long. Germline-derived CDR1 and CDR2 are SGHTA and FQGNSA. The ends were cut back, 5 bases at V and 5 bases at J, with 21 bases in the middle. The CDR3 region is CASSGPRRAPMTGELFF. The CDR3 DNA follows: TGTGCCAGCAGCGGCCCCCGTCGGGCACCTATGACCGGGGAGCTGTTTTTT.

Note on this clone: An end of the junction differs from the germline gene, which may be a read error. The CDR3, as DNA: TGCAGCGTTCAAGAGGGGGCCGGGGAGCTGTTTTTT. Its translation: CSVQEGAGELFF. The rearrangement uses TRBV29-1 and TRBJ2-2; the D gene is possibly TRBD1 (6 bases). The V gene's germline CDR1 is SQVTM and CDR2 ANQGSEA. The CDR3 is made up of 12 amino acids.

The chain has TRBV15 and TRBJ2-1; 9 bases align to TRBD2. Germline lookup yields CDR1 LNHNV and CDR2 YYDKDF (reference sequence). The CDR3 runs to 16 residues. V shed 0 bases and J 2 bases; nucleotides not matched to a gene: 2. The CDR3 nucleotides read TGTGCCACCAGCAGAGATCGACTAGCGGCCTACAATGAGCAGTTCTTC. This gives the protein CATSRDRLAAYNEQFF.